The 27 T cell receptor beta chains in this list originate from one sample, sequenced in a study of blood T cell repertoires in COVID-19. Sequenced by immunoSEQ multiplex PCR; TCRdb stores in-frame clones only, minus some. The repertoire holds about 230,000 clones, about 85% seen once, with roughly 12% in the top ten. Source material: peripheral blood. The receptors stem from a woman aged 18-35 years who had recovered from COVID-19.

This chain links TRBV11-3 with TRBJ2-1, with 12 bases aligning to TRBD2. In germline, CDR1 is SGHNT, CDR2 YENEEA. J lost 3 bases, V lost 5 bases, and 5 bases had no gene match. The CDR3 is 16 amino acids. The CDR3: CASSHGLAGLYNEQFF. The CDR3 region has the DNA TGTGCCAGCAGCCATGGACTAGCGGGGCTCTACAATGAGCAGTTCTTC.

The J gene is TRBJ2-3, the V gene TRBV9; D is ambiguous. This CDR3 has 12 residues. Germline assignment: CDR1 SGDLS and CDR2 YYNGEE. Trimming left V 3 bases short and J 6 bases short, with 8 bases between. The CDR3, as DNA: TGTGCCAGCAGCGACGGTTGGGATACGCAGTATTTT. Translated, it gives CASSDGWDTQYF.

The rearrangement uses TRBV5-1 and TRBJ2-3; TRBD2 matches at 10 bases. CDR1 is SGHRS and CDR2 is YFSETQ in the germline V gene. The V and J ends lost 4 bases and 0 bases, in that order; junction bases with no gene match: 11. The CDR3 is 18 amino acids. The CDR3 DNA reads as TGCGCCAGCAGCACCGGAAGAGCTAGCGGGAGAAGCACAGATACGCAGTATTTT. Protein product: CASSTGRASGRSTDTQYF.

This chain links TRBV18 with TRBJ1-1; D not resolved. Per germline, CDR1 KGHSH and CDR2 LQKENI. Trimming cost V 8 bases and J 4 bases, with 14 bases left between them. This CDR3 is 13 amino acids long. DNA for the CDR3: TGTGCCAGCCGCAAAGAGCGGCCCACTGAAGCTTTCTTT. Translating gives CASRKERPTEAFF.

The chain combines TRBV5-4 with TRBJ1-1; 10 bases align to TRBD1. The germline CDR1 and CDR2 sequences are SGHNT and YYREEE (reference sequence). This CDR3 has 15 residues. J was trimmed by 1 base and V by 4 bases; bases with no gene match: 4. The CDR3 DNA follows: TGTGCCAGCAGCCACCGGGACAGGGGGAACACTGAAGCTTTCTTT. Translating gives CASSHRDRGNTEAFF.

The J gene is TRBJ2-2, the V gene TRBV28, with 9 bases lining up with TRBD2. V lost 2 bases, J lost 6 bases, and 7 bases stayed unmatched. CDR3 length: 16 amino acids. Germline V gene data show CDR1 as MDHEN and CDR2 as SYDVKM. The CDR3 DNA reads TGTGCCAGCAGTTTAATATTAGCGGGAGTCGCCGGGGAGCTGTTTTTT. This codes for CASSLILAGVAGELFF.

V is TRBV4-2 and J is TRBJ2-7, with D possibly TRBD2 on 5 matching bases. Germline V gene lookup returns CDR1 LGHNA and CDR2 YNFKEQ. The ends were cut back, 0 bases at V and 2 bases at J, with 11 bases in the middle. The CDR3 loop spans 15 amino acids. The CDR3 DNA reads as TGTGCCAGCAGCCAAGATCCCGGGAATCCCTACGAGCAGTACTTC. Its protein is CASSQDPGNPYEQYF.

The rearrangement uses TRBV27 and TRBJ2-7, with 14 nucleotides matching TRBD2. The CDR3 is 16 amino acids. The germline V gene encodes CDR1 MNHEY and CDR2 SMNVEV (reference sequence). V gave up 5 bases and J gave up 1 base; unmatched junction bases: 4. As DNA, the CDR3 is TGTGCCAGCAGTGTGACTAGCGGGAGGGCGTCCTACGAGCAGTACTTC. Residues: CASSVTSGRASYEQYF.

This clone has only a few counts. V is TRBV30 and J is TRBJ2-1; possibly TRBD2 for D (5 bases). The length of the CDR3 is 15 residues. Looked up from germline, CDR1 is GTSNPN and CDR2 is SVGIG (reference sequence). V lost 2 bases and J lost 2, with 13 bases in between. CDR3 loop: CAWSLLGVAYNEQFF. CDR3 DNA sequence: TGTGCCTGGAGTTTACTCGGGGTAGCCTACAATGAGCAGTTCTTC.

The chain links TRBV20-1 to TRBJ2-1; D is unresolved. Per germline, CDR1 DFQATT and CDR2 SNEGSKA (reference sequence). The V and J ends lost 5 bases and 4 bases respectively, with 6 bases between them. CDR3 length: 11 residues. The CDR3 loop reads CSAPLYNEQFF. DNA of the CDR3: TGCAGTGCTCCTCTATACAATGAGCAGTTCTTC.

Here the CDR3 DNA reads TGTGCCAGCAGTATTCCGGGACAGAGCACAGATACGCAGTATTTT. Its translation is CASSIPGQSTDTQYF. The chain is built from TRBV27 and TRBJ2-3; 7 bases line up with TRBD1. Germline CDR1 reads MNHEY; CDR2 reads SMNVEV (reference sequence). V lost 5 bases and J lost 0; bases outside the gene matches: 5. The CDR3 has 15 amino acids.

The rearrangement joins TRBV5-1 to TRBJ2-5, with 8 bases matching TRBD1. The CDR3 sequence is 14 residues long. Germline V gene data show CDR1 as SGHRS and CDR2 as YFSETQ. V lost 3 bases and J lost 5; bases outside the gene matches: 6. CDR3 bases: TGCGCCAGCAGCTCTGGACAGGGTAGGGAGACCCAGTACTTC. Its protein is CASSSGQGRETQYF.

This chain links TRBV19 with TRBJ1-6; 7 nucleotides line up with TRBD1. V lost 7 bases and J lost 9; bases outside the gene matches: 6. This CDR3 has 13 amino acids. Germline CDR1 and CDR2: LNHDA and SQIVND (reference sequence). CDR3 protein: CASTWDSSSPLHF. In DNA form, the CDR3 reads TGTGCCAGTACCTGGGACAGTAGTTCACCCCTCCACTTT.

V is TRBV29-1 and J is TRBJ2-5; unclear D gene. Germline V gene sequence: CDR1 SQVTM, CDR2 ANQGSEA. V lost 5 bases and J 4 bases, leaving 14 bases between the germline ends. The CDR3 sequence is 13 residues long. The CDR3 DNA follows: TGCAGCGTTCGGTTTTCGGGTGGAGAGACCCAGTACTTC. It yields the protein CSVRFSGGETQYF.

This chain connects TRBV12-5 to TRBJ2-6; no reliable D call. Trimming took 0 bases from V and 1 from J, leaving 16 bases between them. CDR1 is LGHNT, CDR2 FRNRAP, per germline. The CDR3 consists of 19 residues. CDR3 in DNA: TGTGCTAGTGGTTTGGTCCCAGGAACCCCCGAATCTGGGGCCAACGTCCTGACTTTC. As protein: CASGLVPGTPESGANVLTF.

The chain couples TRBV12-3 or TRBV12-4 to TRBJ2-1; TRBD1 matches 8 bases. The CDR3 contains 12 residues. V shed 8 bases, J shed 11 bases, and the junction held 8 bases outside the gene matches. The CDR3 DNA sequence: TGTGCCAGCGGCTCGACAGGGGACAAGCAGTTCTTC. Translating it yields CASGSTGDKQFF.

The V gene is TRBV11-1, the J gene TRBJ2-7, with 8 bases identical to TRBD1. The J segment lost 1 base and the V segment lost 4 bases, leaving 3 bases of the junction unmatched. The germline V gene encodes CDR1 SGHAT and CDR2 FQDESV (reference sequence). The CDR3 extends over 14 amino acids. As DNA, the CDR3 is TGTGCCAGCAGCTCCACAGGGGGGTCCTACGAGCAGTACTTC. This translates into CASSSTGGSYEQYF.

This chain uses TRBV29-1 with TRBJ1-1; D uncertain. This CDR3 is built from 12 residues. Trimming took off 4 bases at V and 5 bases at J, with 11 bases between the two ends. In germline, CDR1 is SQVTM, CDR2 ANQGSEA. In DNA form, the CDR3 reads TGCAGCGTTGTTTTATCCGAGACTGAAGCTTTCTTT. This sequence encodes CSVVLSETEAFF.

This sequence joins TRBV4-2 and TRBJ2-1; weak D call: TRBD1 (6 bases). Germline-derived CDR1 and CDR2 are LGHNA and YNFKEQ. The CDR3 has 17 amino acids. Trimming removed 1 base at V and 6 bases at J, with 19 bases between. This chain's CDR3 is CASSQGVSAQGLNEQFF. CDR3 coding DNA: TGTGCCAGCAGCCAAGGGGTGAGCGCTCAGGGGCTCAATGAGCAGTTCTTC.

The CDR3 is CARGVAPYNEQFF. For the CDR3, the DNA is TGTGCTCGGGGAGTGGCCCCCTACAATGAGCAGTTCTTC. This sequence joins TRBV30 and TRBJ2-1; the D gene is possibly TRBD2 (5 bases). In germline, CDR1 is GTSNPN, CDR2 SVGIG (reference sequence). This CDR3 comprises 13 residues.

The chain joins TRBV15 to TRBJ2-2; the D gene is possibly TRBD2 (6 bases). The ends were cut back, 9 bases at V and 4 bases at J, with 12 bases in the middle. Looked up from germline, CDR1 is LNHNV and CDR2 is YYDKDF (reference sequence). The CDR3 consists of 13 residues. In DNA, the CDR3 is TGTGCCACAACGCACGGGGGCACCGGGGAGCTGTTTTTT. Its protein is CATTHGGTGELFF. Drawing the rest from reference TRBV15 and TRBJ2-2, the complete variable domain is DAMVIQNPRYQVTQFGKPVTLSCSQTLNHNVMYWYQQKSSQAPKLLFHYYDKDFNNEADTPDNFQSRRPNTSFCFLDIRSPGLGDTAMYLCATTHGGTGELFFGEGSRLTVL.

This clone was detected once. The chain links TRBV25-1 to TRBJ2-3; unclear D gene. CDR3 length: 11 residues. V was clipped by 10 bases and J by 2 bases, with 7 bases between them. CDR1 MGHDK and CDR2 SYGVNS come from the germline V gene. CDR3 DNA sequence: TGTGCCATCCAGTCCACAGATACGCAGTATTTT. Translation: CAIQSTDTQYF. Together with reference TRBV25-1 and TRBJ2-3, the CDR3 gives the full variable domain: EADIYQTPRYLVIGTGKKITLECSQTMGHDKMYWYQQDPGMELHLIHYSYGVNSTEKGDLSSESTVSRIRTEHFPLTLESARPSHTSQYLCAIQSTDTQYFGPGTRLTVL.

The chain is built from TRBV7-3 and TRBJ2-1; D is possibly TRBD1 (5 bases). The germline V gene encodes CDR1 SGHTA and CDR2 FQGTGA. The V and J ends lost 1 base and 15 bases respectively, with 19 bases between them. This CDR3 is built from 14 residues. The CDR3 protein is CASSLKPLQGKLFF. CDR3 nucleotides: TGTGCCAGCAGCTTAAAACCCCTCCAGGGAAAACTGTTCTTC. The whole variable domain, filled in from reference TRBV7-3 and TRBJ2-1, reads GAGVSQTPSNKVTEKGKYVELRCDPISGHTALYWYRQSLGQGPEFLIYFQGTGAADDSGLPNDRFFAVRPEGSVSTLKIQRTERGDSAVYLCASSLKPLQGKLFFGPGTRLTVL.

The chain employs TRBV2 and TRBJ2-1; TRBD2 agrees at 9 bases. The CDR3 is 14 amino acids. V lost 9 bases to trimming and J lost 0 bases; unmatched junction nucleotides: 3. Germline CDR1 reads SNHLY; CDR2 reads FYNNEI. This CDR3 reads CASQTSGSYNEQFF. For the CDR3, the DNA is TGTGCCAGTCAGACTAGCGGCTCCTACAATGAGCAGTTCTTC.

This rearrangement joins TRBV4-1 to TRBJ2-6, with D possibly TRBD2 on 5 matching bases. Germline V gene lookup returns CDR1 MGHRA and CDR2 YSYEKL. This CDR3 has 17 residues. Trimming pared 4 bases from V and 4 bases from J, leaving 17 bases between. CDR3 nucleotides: TGCGCCAGCAGCCCTACTGGAGGCTCGTTGGGGGCCAACGTCCTGACTTTC. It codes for CASSPTGGSLGANVLTF.

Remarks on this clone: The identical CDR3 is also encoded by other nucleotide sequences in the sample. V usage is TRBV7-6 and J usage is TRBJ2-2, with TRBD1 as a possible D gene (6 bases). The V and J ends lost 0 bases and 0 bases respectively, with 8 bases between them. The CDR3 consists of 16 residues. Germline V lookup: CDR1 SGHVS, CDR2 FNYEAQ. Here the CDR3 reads CASSLAGTTNTGELFF. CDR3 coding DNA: TGTGCCAGCAGCTTAGCCGGGACAACGAACACCGGGGAGCTGTTTTTT.

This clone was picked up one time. CDR3 coding DNA: TGTGCCAGCAGCTTAGTTCTAGCGGGAGATAGCGAGCAGTACTTC. Its protein is CASSLVLAGDSEQYF. The chain uses TRBV7-2 and TRBJ2-7; 10 bases fit TRBD2. V lost 1 base, J lost 6 bases, and 6 bases stayed unmatched. The CDR3 contains 15 residues. Germline CDR1 SGHTA, CDR2 FQGNSA.